The clone carrying this T cell receptor beta chain was detected once. The sample belongs to a study of cytomegalovirus exposure and HLA in healthy donors. The PCR made use of 60 Vbeta and 13 Jbeta primers. Clones were read by immunoSEQ multiplex PCR, and TCRdb kept only the in-frame ones, dropping some. The sample shows some 95,000 clones, around 77% of them seen only once. This receptor was taken from a man in his fifties or sixties in good health and CMV-seropositive. Sequencing was carried out using PBMCs.

CDR3 residues: CASRISGGATDTQYF. The CDR3, as DNA: TGTGCCAGCAGGATTAGCGGGGGGGCAACAGATACGCAGTATTTT. The chain carries TRBV6-5 and TRBJ2-3, with TRBD2 identical over 11 bases. J lost 3 bases, V lost 6 bases, and 5 bases had no gene match. Germline values: CDR1 MNHEY, CDR2 SVGAGI. The length of the CDR3 is 15 residues.